The 18 T cell receptor gamma chains reported below all come from one sample, sequenced in a study of gamma-delta chains in newborns, infants, children. TCRdb processed the reads again with the CATT caller. The profile shows 1,500 or so gamma-chain clones, about 3.2% of them singletons. The sequenced material came from blood. The source of these receptors is a child who was a newborn, infant or young child, either healthy, febrile or measles-vaccinated (not recorded which).

As for this clone: Its ends do not fully match the called genes, so a read error is possible. The sample holds other DNA sequences that translate to the same CDR3. The chain employs TRGV9 and TRGJP. Germline V gene lookup returns CDR1 GITISATS and CDR2 ISYDGTV (reference sequence). There are 16 residues in the CDR3. The DNA for the CDR3 is TGTGCATTGTGGGAGGTGCCGGAGTTTGGCAAAAAAATAAAGGTCTTT. Its translation is CALWEVPEFGKKIKVF.

Sample share makes this clone medium-sized. The same CDR3 arises from other DNA sequences in this sample as well. This chain joins TRGV9 and TRGJP. CDR1 GITISATS and CDR2 ISYDGTV come from the germline V gene (reference sequence). The CDR3 is made up of 17 amino acids. Trimming cost V 2 bases and J 3 bases; bases outside gene matches: 4. The CDR3 DNA reads as TGTGCCTTGTGGGAGGACCCGCAAGAGTTGGGCAAAAAAATCAAGGTATTT. Its translation is CALWEDPQELGKKIKVF.

This clone is medium-sized (0.01 to 0.1%). Other DNA sequences in the sample encode the same CDR3. The rearrangement uses TRGV8 and TRGJP2. CDR1 is VENAVY and CDR2 is YDSYNSRV in the germline V gene. V lost 1 base, J lost 7 bases, and 0 bases stayed unmatched. The CDR3 length is 12 residues. CDR3 region: CATWDSDWIKTF. The CDR3 DNA is TGTGCCACCTGGGATAGTGATTGGATCAAGACGTTT.

A word on this clone: A far more abundant clone sits one base away, making this likely a read error. The rearrangement links TRGV9 to TRGJP. Germline V gene data show CDR1 as GITISATS and CDR2 as ISYDGTV (reference sequence). This CDR3 has 16 amino acids. The CDR3 loop is CASWEGQELGKKIKVF. The CDR3 nucleotides are TGTGCCTCGTGGGAGGGACAAGAGTTGGGCAAAAAAATCAAGGTATTT.

This clone was detected only a few times. This may stem from a read error, because a much larger clone lies one nucleotide away. Other DNA sequences within the sample encode an identical CDR3. The chain links TRGV8 to TRGJ1 or TRGJ2. Germline CDR1 and CDR2: VENAVY and YDSYNSRV. J lost 4 bases, V lost 5 bases, and 5 bases had no gene match. This CDR3 has 12 amino acids. DNA of the CDR3: TGTGCCACCTGGGGCGCCTATTATAAGAAACTCTTT. It translates to CATWGAYYKKLF.

This clone has a handful of counts. One end of the junction fails to match germline, which may point to a read error. The DNA for the CDR3 is TGTGCCACTTGGGACGGGCGCCACTATTATTATAAGAAACTCTTT. It yields the protein CATWDGRHYYYKKLF. The rearrangement links TRGV2 to TRGJ1 or TRGJ2. This CDR3 has 15 residues. Germline V CDR1 and CDR2: EGSNGY, YDSYNSKV.

By share, this clone counts as large. The same CDR3 can be traced to other DNA sequences in this sample. The chain combines TRGV5 with TRGJ1 or TRGJ2. V shed 9 bases, J shed 6 bases, and the junction held 8 bases outside the gene matches. Germline values: CDR1 VINAFY, CDR2 YDVSNSKD. The CDR3 runs to 11 residues. CDR3: CATPGAYKKLF. In DNA form, the CDR3 reads TGTGCCACCCCCGGGGCTTATAAGAAACTCTTT.

There are a few counts of this clone. A far larger clone lies a single base away; this is likely a read error. The chain has TRGV2 and TRGJ1 or TRGJ2. The CDR3 has 11 amino acids. Germline V gives CDR1 EGSNGY, CDR2 YDSYNSKV. The CDR3 nucleotides read TGTGCCGCCTGGGACGCCCTTAAGAAACTCTTT. Its translation is CAAWDALKKLF.

This clone is labeled large. The genes are TRGV2 and TRGJP2. The trim removed 0 bases at V and 12 bases at J, leaving 4 bases unmatched. This CDR3 has 12 residues. Germline CDR1 and CDR2: EGSNGY and YDSYNSKV. Here the CDR3 DNA reads TGTGCCACCTGGGACGGGCCGAGGATCAAGACGTTT. This translates into CATWDGPRIKTF.

The table lists this clone with a few counts. TCRdb's listed protein matches a much larger clone and diverges from this DNA's translation at residue 7, likely through a read error; the protein shown comes from the DNA. The same CDR3 is also encoded by other DNA sequences in this sample. This chain uses TRGV9 with TRGJP. Germline V lookup: CDR1 GITISATS, CDR2 ISYDGTV (reference sequence). V was pared by 2 bases and J by 6 bases, with 4 bases of the junction left unmatched. This CDR3 has 16 amino acids. CDR3 region: CALWEALELGKKIKVF. The CDR3 bases are TGTGCCTTGTGGGAGGCACTAGAGTTGGGCAAAAAAATCAAGGTATTT.

This clone is categorized as medium-sized (0.01 to 0.1%). The genes are TRGV5 and TRGJ1 or TRGJ2. Germline CDR1 is VINAFY and CDR2 is YDVSNSKD. This CDR3 comprises 13 residues. The J segment lost 3 bases and the V segment lost 1 base, leaving 3 bases of the junction unmatched. The DNA for the CDR3 is TGTGCCACCTGGGACAGTCTTTATTATAAGAAACTCTTT. Protein product: CATWDSLYYKKLF.

This clone was observed a few times. A read error may explain this, as a much larger clone is one base away. This chain uses TRGV4 with TRGJP1. The CDR3 sequence is 12 residues long. With V trimmed by 5 bases and J by 6 bases, 3 bases remained unmatched. Per germline, CDR1 EGSTGY and CDR2 YDSYTSSV. In DNA form, the CDR3 reads TGTGCCACCTGGGGTTCTGGTTGGTTCAAGATATTT. Protein product: CATWGSGWFKIF.

This clone was seen a handful of times. The protein held in TCRdb is that of a much larger clone and does not match this DNA's translation at residue 3, likely because of a read error; the protein shown is translated from the DNA. This chain joins TRGV2 and TRGJ1 or TRGJ2. Germline CDR1 is EGSNGY and CDR2 is YDSYNSKV. This CDR3 region has 13 residues. The chain's CDR3 is CAAWDGLYYKKLF. DNA of the CDR3: TGTGCCGCCTGGGACGGGCTCTATTATAAGAAACTCTTT.

A word on this clone: The protein TCRdb lists belongs to a much larger clone and differs from this DNA's translation at residue 10, which points to a read error; the protein shown is made from the DNA. This rearrangement joins TRGV9 to TRGJP. The germline V gene encodes CDR1 GITISATS and CDR2 ISYDGTV (reference sequence). The CDR3 runs 16 residues. This CDR3 reads CALWEAQELDKKIKVF. Written as DNA, the CDR3 is TGTGCCTTGTGGGAGGCACAAGAGTTGGACAAAAAAATCAAGGTATTT.

In its sample, this clone is medium-sized. TCRdb's protein for this DNA is that of a much larger clone and differs from the translation at residue 5, likely a read error; the protein shown is the DNA translation. This rearrangement joins TRGV9 to TRGJP. The V segment lost 5 bases and the J segment 4 bases; nucleotides outside the gene matches: 5. The CDR3 is made up of 16 amino acids. Germline V gene lookup returns CDR1 GITISATS and CDR2 ISYDGTV (reference sequence). CDR3: CALWGGQELGKKIKVF. CDR3 coding DNA: TGTGCCTTGTGGGGGGGACAAGAGTTGGGCAAAAAAATCAAGGTATTT.

Notes on this clone: A single base separates this from a much larger clone, so it may be a read error. CDR3: CALWEGVLGKKIKVF. The CDR3 nucleotides read TGTGCCTTGTGGGAGGGGGTGTTGGGCAAAAAAATCAAGGTATTT. The chain recombines TRGV9 with TRGJP. The CDR3 consists of 15 residues. Trimming removed 2 bases from V and 9 bases from J; junction bases left unmatched: 4. The germline V gene encodes CDR1 GITISATS and CDR2 ISYDGTV (reference sequence).

By its share, this clone is medium-sized. This likely traces to a read error, being one base from a far larger clone. V usage is TRGV9 and J usage is TRGJP. Looked up from germline, CDR1 is GITISATS and CDR2 is ISYDGTV (reference sequence). The CDR3 sequence is 16 residues long. CDR3 nucleotide sequence: TGTGCCTTGTGGGAGGTGCAAGAGTCGGGCAAAAAAATCAAGGTATTT. Its protein product is CALWEVQESGKKIKVF.

This clone is large within its sample. The sample contains more than one DNA sequence encoding this CDR3. The chain recombines TRGV9 with TRGJP. CDR1 is GITISATS and CDR2 is ISYDGTV in the germline V gene (reference sequence). Trimming at V came to 0 bases and at J to 6 bases, leaving 2 bases not matched to a gene. The CDR3 loop spans 16 amino acids. CDR3 in DNA: TGTGCCTTGTGGGAGGTGATAGAGTTGGGCAAAAAAATCAAGGTATTT. This gives the protein CALWEVIELGKKIKVF.